This is a list of T cell receptor beta chains from one sample in a study of T cells in Graves' hyperthyroidism and ophthalmopathy. TCRdb re-derived calls from the multiplex PCR reads in MiXCR, one entry per CDR3 protein. The profile covers about 840,000 distinct CDR3 sequences, with approximately 40% appearing a single time and approximately 8.7% taken by the ten largest. Sequenced input: blood. The receptors derive from a man younger than 35 with Graves' hyperthyroidism. CDR3s include the opening cysteine and the closing phenylalanine or tryptophan. D genes are given only for firm matches. Size tells how often a clone was seen (once, few, many) or the class of an expanded clone, and some rows leave it out.

>TRBJ2-7|.|few|TRBV20-1
TGCAGTGCTCCTGCCCTGTACGAGCAGTACTTC
CSAPALYEQYF
>TRBJ2-7|TRBD1|many|TRBV20-1
TGCCTGGGGAGTCAGGGACAGGGGCACTACGAGCAGTACTTC
CLGSQGQGHYEQYF
>TRBJ2-5|.|.|TRBV20-1
TGCAGTGCTCTGATCGGAGGGCACGAGACCCAGTACTTC
CSALIGGHETQYF
>TRBJ2-7|.|few|TRBV2
TGTGCCAGCATTGGTCCGGGCCCCGAGCAGTACTTC
CASIGPGPEQYF
>TRBJ2-7|.|.|TRBV7-9
TGTGCCAGCAGCTTAATCGGAGGGGAGCAGTACTTC
CASSLIGGEQYF
>TRBJ1-6|TRBD1|.|TRBV25-1
TGTGCCAGCAGCGGGACAGGGGAAGCCCTCCACTTT
CASSGTGEALHF
>TRBJ1-1|.|once|TRBV7-9
TGCGCCAGCAGCCAAGGAGTGGCGAACACTGAAGCTTTCTTT
CASSQGVANTEAFF
>TRBJ1-2|.|.|TRBV6-5
TGTGCCAGCAGTCCAGGGAGTACTGGGTATGGCTACACCTTC
CASSPGSTGYGYTF
>TRBJ1-3|.|once|TRBV4-1
TGCGCCAGCAGCCAAGCGGGGGGCCCATTCACTGGAAACACCATATATTTT
CASSQAGGPFTGNTIYF
>TRBJ1-1|TRBD1|few|TRBV19
TGTGCCATCCAGGGGGCTGGGGCGGCTTTCTTT
CAIQGAGAAFF
>TRBJ2-5|.|.|TRBV5-1
TGCGCCAGCAGCTTGGGTGGGATTAAGGAGACCCAGTACTTC
CASSLGGIKETQYF
>TRBJ1-1|.|.|TRBV20-1
TGCAGTGCTAACGTGGGGGGCCCGGACACTGAAGCTTTCTTT
CSANVGGPDTEAFF
>TRBJ2-7|.|many|TRBV7-6
TGTGCCAGCAGCTCCTCACCCGACGACAGGCCGACCTACGAGCAGTACTTC
CASSSSPDDRPTYEQYF
>TRBJ1-2|.|.|TRBV12-3/TRBV12-4
TGTGCCAGCAGCTCTCTGGAAGGCTCTACGAACTATGGCTACACCTTC
CASSSLEGSTNYGYTF
>TRBJ1-1|.|.|TRBV5-1
TGCGCCAGCAGCTTGGCCGGTTCAGGGAGGGCTTTCTTT
CASSLAGSGRAFF
>TRBJ1-2|TRBD1|.|TRBV9
TGTGCCAGCAGCCTCGGGACAGGGGATGTCTATGGCTACACCTTC
CASSLGTGDVYGYTF
>TRBJ2-7|TRBD2|.|TRBV7-8
TGTGCCAGCAGCTTAGAACCTAGCGGGAGGGCCTACGAGCAGTACTTC
CASSLEPSGRAYEQYF
>TRBJ1-2|.|few|TRBV5-1
TGCGCCAGCAGCTTCGGGGTAGAAAACTATGGCTACACCTTC
CASSFGVENYGYTF
>TRBJ2-7|TRBD1|.|TRBV5-8
TGTGCCAGCAGCTCCCGGACAGGGTGGCACGAGCAGTACTTC
CASSSRTGWHEQYF
>TRBJ2-7|.|.|TRBV20-1
TGCAGTGCTAGAGACCCCGCCAGGGATTACGAGCAGTACTTC
CSARDPARDYEQYF
>TRBJ2-2|TRBD2|.|TRBV20-1
TGCAGTGCTAGAGGTAGCGGGACCGGGGAGCTGTTTTTT
CSARGSGTGELFF
>TRBJ1-5|.|few|TRBV5-1
TGCGCCAGCAGCTTGGCCGGGGGGGAGGGCAATCAGCCCCAGCATTTT
CASSLAGGEGNQPQHF
>TRBJ2-7|.|.|TRBV20-1
TGCAGTGCTAGAAACTTGAGGCTGGGAACCTACGAGCAGTACTTC
CSARNLRLGTYEQYF
>TRBJ2-7|TRBD2|few|TRBV19
TGTGCCAGTTCATTCATAGCGGGGGACTCCTACGAGCAGTACTTC
CASSFIAGDSYEQYF
>TRBJ1-1|TRBD1|.|TRBV29-1
TGCAGCGTTGAAGGTGCGACAGGGAGGGGGAGAGAAGCTTTCTTT
CSVEGATGRGREAFF
>TRBJ1-1|.|many|TRBV7-9
TGTGCCAGCAGCTTTACTGGCAAGCTGAACACTGAAGCTTTCTTT
CASSFTGKLNTEAFF
>TRBJ1-1|TRBD1|many|TRBV5-8
TGTGCCAGCAGATCGGACAGGAGAGACACTGAAGCTTTCTTT
CASRSDRRDTEAFF